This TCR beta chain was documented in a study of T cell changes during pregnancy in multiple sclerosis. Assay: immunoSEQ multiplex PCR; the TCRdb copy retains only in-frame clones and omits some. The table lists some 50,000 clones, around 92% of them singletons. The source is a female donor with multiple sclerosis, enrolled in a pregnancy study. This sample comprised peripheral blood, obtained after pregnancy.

The CDR3 reads CASSAPARGLNTEAFF. The CDR3 nucleotides read TGTGCCAGCAGCGCACCGGCGAGGGGGTTGAACACTGAAGCTTTCTTT. The chain joins TRBV11-3 to TRBJ1-1; D is perhaps TRBD1 (6 bases). The V gene's germline CDR1 is SGHNT and CDR2 YENEEA. This CDR3 is 16 amino acids long. Trimming removed 5 bases from V and 0 bases from J, with 16 bases in between.